Listed below are T cell receptor beta chains from one sample, sequenced in a study of T cell repertoires in cytomegalovirus infection. TCRdb independently ran MiXCR on the reads; one entry per CDR3 protein. The sample yields 45,000 to 75,000 distinct CDR3 sequences, 33% seen once. Their recognized antigens are unknown. The sample consisted of PBMCs, sequenced either directly or after in vitro stimulation (not recorded which). These receptor sequences come from a human donor in good health (CMV status not recorded). Some clones in this sample may be carry-over from other donors' samples. CDR3s include the opening cysteine and the closing phenylalanine or tryptophan. A D gene is named only where the DNA matches it firmly. Clone size, where shown, is once, few, many, or a class for clones that have expanded.

d_gene	v_gene	len	j_gene	abundance	CDR3nt	CDR3aa
TRBD1	TRBV5-4	13	TRBJ2-7	few	TGTGCCAGCAGCTTCGGACAGGGAATCGAGCAGTACTTC	CASSFGQGIEQYF
.	TRBV4-1	19	TRBJ2-6	many	TGCGCCAGCAGCCAAGATTTTGGGACGGGTGCCTTCGGGGCCAACGTCCTGACTTTC	CASSQDFGTGAFGANVLTF
.	TRBV28	11	TRBJ1-2	.	TGTGCCAGCGGCCGTGAGGGAGGCTACACCTTC	CASGREGGYTF
.	TRBV20-1	12	TRBJ1-2	few	TGCAGTGCTAGAGCGGGGGGTTGGGGCTACACCTTC	CSARAGGWGYTF
TRBD2	TRBV7-2	15	TRBJ2-7	many	TGTGCCAGCAGCTCATCAGAGTGGGAGGGCCGCGAGCAGTACTTC	CASSSSEWEGREQYF
.	TRBV7-2	17	TRBJ2-5	.	TGTGCCAGCAGCTGGAGGAGGCGGGGAAGGGGAGAAGAGACCCAGTACTTC	CASSWRRRGRGEETQYF
TRBD1	TRBV7-8	16	TRBJ1-4	many	TGTGCCAGCAGCTTGTCACGGACAGGGTCTAATGAAAAACTGTTTTTT	CASSLSRTGSNEKLFF
.	TRBV12-5	14	TRBJ2-1	few	TGTGCTAGTGGTTCCCCGGCTATTTACAATGAGCAGTTCTTC	CASGSPAIYNEQFF
TRBD2	TRBV5-6	18	TRBJ2-4	few	TGTGCCAGCAGCTCGAGGAAAAGGCTAGCGGGGATACGGGACATTCAGTACTTC	CASSSRKRLAGIRDIQYF
.	TRBV11-2	17	TRBJ2-2	.	TGTGCCAGCAGCTTAAGGTCCGAGACGACGAACACCGGGGAGCTGTTTTTT	CASSLRSETTNTGELFF
TRBD1	TRBV5-5	14	TRBJ1-6	.	TGTGCCAGCAGCCCTACAGGGGTGGATTCACCCCTCCACTTT	CASSPTGVDSPLHF
TRBD1	TRBV12-3/TRBV12-4	15	TRBJ2-5	few	TGTGCCAGCAGCCACCTCGGGGACAGAAAAGAGACCCAGTACTTC	CASSHLGDRKETQYF
TRBD1	TRBV19	16	TRBJ2-2	few	TGTGCCAGTAGTGTCGGACAGGGTGGGATTTCCGGGGAGCTGTTTTTT	CASSVGQGGISGELFF
TRBD2	TRBV6-5	13	TRBJ2-3	.	TGTGCCAGCAGTCGGGGGGGGGCAGATACGCAGTATTTT	CASSRGGADTQYF
.	TRBV5-6	12	TRBJ1-2	.	TGTGCCAGCAGCCCCGGGGGGCATGGCTACACCTTC	CASSPGGHGYTF
.	TRBV4-3	15	TRBJ2-1	few	TGCGCCAGCAGCCAAGATTGGAGGGGAGTCAATGAGCAGTTCTTC	CASSQDWRGVNEQFF